This T cell receptor (beta chain) came from a study of blood T cell repertoires in COVID-19. Clones were sequenced by immunoSEQ multiplex PCR, and TCRdb holds only the in-frame ones, with some missing. The repertoire holds 37,000 or so clones, with nearly 90% as singletons. CDR3 size: 16 residues. Germline V gene data show CDR1 as MGHRA and CDR2 as YSYEKL. The V segment lost 3 bases and the J segment 2 bases; nucleotides outside the gene matches: 6. The receptor comes from a man aged 55 to 69 with active COVID-19. The chain combines TRBV4-1 with TRBJ2-5, with 10 bases fitting TRBD2. Sequenced: peripheral blood. As DNA, the CDR3 is TGCGCCAGCAGCCAGATAGGACTAGCGGTACAAGAGACCCAGTACTTC. Amino acids: CASSQIGLAVQETQYF.